A selection of T cell receptor beta chains follows, all from one sample in a study of T-cell memory formation after mild COVID-19. TCRdb re-called the 5' RACE reads through MiXCR, storing one row per CDR3 protein. The repertoire has about 81,000 distinct CDR3 sequences, around a quarter of them found once; the top ten carry over 40%. The specimen was PBMCs or a T cell subset sorted from them (not recorded which). The receptors were sampled from a man in his late teens or twenties who had mild COVID-19 (a few samples of this study predate the infection). Cell type and time point are not known. Both conserved end residues are part of each CDR3. The D gene is left open where the match is weak. A clone size is listed for some rows: how often the clone was seen (once, few, many), or a class if it is expanded.

j_gene,abundance,d_gene,v_gene,CDR3aa,CDR3nt
TRBJ2-3,NA,TRBD1,TRBV7-9,CASSLSLGRDRGRTDTQYF,TGTGCCAGCAGCTTATCGTTGGGAAGGGACAGGGGCCGCACAGATACGCAGTATTTT
TRBJ1-2,NA,NA,TRBV6-5,CASRRPGDGYTF,TGTGCCAGCAGACGACCGGGGGATGGCTACACCTTC
TRBJ2-1,NA,TRBD2,TRBV7-9,CASSPPPVTGGYNEQFF,TGTGCCAGCAGCCCCCCGCCGGTAACGGGGGGGTACAATGAGCAGTTCTTC
TRBJ2-3,NA,NA,TRBV6-5,CASSYGGRIQDTQYF,TGTGCCAGCAGTTACGGGGGGCGCATTCAAGATACGCAGTATTTT
TRBJ2-3,NA,NA,TRBV20-1,CSAKLRLVSRTDTQYF,TGCAGTGCTAAACTTAGGTTGGTCAGTCGCACAGATACGCAGTATTTT
TRBJ1-3,NA,NA,TRBV7-6,CATSPDRGSGNTIYF,TGTGCCACCAGCCCTGACAGAGGCTCTGGAAACACCATATATTTT
TRBJ2-2,NA,NA,TRBV11-2,CASSGPGQPPGELFF,TGTGCCAGCAGCGGACCAGGCCAGCCCCCCGGGGAGCTGTTTTTT
TRBJ2-2,once,NA,TRBV3-1,CASSQVFWARSNTGELFF,TGTGCCAGCAGCCAAGTGTTTTGGGCCCGTTCGAACACCGGGGAGCTGTTTTTT
TRBJ1-5,NA,NA,TRBV24-1,CATSDHNRVGQPQHF,TGTGCCACCAGTGACCATAACAGGGTTGGGCAGCCCCAGCATTTT
TRBJ1-2,NA,NA,TRBV10-2,CASSVQVVYGYTF,TGCGCCAGCAGTGTTCAGGTCGTCTACGGCTACACCTTC
TRBJ2-3,few,TRBD2,TRBV4-1,CASSQGDYTDTQYF,TGCGCCAGCAGCCAAGGGGACTACACAGATACGCAGTATTTT
TRBJ2-5,NA,NA,TRBV20-1,CSAREGRPETQYF,TGCAGTGCTAGGGAGGGGAGGCCTGAGACCCAGTACTTC
TRBJ1-4,NA,NA,TRBV4-1,CASSQEGGKEKLFF,TGCGCCAGCAGCCAAGAAGGGGGTAAAGAAAAACTGTTTTTT
TRBJ2-1,NA,TRBD2,TRBV28,CASRIAGSSYNEQFF,TGTGCCAGCAGGATAGCGGGGTCCTCCTACAATGAGCAGTTCTTC
TRBJ1-1,few,NA,TRBV30,CAWRTGRNTEAFF,TGTGCCTGGAGAACCGGGCGGAACACTGAAGCTTTCTTT
TRBJ2-3,NA,NA,TRBV29-1,CSVSGTPHSTDTQYF,TGCAGCGTTTCCGGGACACCCCATAGCACAGATACGCAGTATTTT
TRBJ2-1,few,NA,TRBV6-2/TRBV6-3,CASSYGPLNEQFF,TGTGCCAGCAGTTACGGGCCGCTCAATGAGCAGTTCTTC
TRBJ1-2,NA,TRBD1,TRBV5-1,CASSAYLGQVAYGYTF,TGCGCCAGCAGCGCCTACCTGGGACAGGTCGCCTATGGCTACACCTTC
TRBJ1-5,NA,TRBD1,TRBV7-8,CASSFTGVSNQPQHF,TGTGCCAGCAGCTTTACAGGGGTTAGCAATCAGCCCCAGCATTTT
TRBJ2-3,NA,NA,TRBV4-3,CASAQGRSTDTQYF,TGCGCCAGCGCCCAGGGTAGGAGCACAGATACGCAGTATTTT
TRBJ2-7,NA,NA,TRBV10-3,CAISESVTSYEQYF,TGTGCCATCAGTGAGTCGGTCACTTCCTACGAGCAGTACTTC
TRBJ2-3,few,TRBD1,TRBV7-6,CASSSTGGISTQYF,TGTGCCAGCAGCTCAACAGGGGGGATCTCTACGCAGTATTTT
TRBJ2-3,few,TRBD2,TRBV20-1,CSAIPPSGDSDTQYF,TGCAGTGCTATCCCCCCTAGCGGGGATTCAGATACGCAGTATTTT
TRBJ1-2,NA,TRBD1,TRBV5-1,CASSAWTGDGGYTF,TGCGCCAGCAGCGCCTGGACAGGCGACGGGGGCTACACCTTC
TRBJ2-5,NA,TRBD2,TRBV12-3/TRBV12-4,CASSILAGAFQETQYF,TGTGCCAGCAGTATATTAGCGGGGGCCTTCCAAGAGACCCAGTACTTC
TRBJ2-6,few,NA,TRBV6-1,CASSELAGANVLTF,TGTGCCAGCAGTGAACTAGCTGGGGCCAACGTCCTGACTTTC
TRBJ2-3,few,NA,TRBV24-1,CATSDLRGEGSTDTQYF,TGTGCCACCAGTGATTTACGGGGTGAGGGGAGCACAGATACGCAGTATTTT
TRBJ2-2,few,NA,TRBV14,CASSPGNTGELFF,TGTGCCAGCAGCCCAGGGAACACCGGGGAGCTGTTTTTT
TRBJ1-4,NA,NA,TRBV7-2,CASSTRSGNEKLFF,TGTGCCAGCAGTACCCGGTCGGGGAATGAAAAACTGTTTTTT
TRBJ1-5,NA,NA,TRBV6-2/TRBV6-3,CASSYVGPQHF,TGTGCCAGCAGTTACGTAGGGCCCCAGCATTTT
TRBJ1-1,few,NA,TRBV12-3/TRBV12-4,CASSFMNTEAFF,TGTGCCAGCAGCTTCATGAACACTGAAGCTTTCTTT
TRBJ2-3,NA,TRBD2,TRBV5-1,CASSLEYVGGVAPPHTQYF,TGCGCCAGCAGCTTGGAATACGTCGGGGGGGTCGCCCCCCCGCATACGCAGTATTTT
TRBJ2-6,NA,NA,TRBV4-2,CASSLGVSASGANVLTF,TGTGCCAGCAGCCTCGGCGTCTCGGCTTCTGGGGCCAACGTCCTGACTTTC
TRBJ2-2,NA,NA,TRBV20-1,CSARTGGGISTGELFF,TGCAGTGCTAGGACGGGGGGCGGGATTTCGACCGGGGAGCTGTTTTTT
TRBJ2-7,NA,TRBD1,TRBV30,CAWSAGTVGTYEQYF,TGTGCCTGGAGCGCCGGGACAGTGGGTACCTACGAGCAGTACTTC
TRBJ2-5,few,TRBD1,TRBV5-5,CASSLSGTGMETQYF,TGTGCCAGCAGCTTATCCGGGACAGGGATGGAGACCCAGTACTTC
TRBJ1-6,NA,NA,TRBV19,CASSIGEGSPLHF,TGTGCCAGTAGTATCGGGGAGGGATCACCCCTCCACTTT
TRBJ2-5,few,NA,TRBV20-1,CSARVREEEWGTQYF,TGCAGTGCTAGAGTCCGCGAAGAGGAATGGGGGACCCAGTACTTC
TRBJ2-2,few,NA,TRBV29-1,CSVDTGGGELFF,TGCAGCGTTGACACAGGCGGGGGGGAGCTGTTTTTT
TRBJ2-3,few,TRBD2,TRBV2,CASSAIAGGPTDTQYF,TGTGCCAGCAGTGCCATAGCGGGGGGCCCCACAGATACGCAGTATTTT
TRBJ2-7,NA,NA,TRBV20-1,CSARARTYEQYF,TGCAGTGCTAGAGCTCGGACCTACGAGCAGTACTTC
TRBJ1-1,NA,NA,TRBV9,CASSVGSTNTEAFF,TGTGCCAGCAGCGTGGGCAGCACGAACACTGAAGCTTTCTTT
TRBJ1-2,NA,NA,TRBV29-1,CSVVYSYGYTF,TGCAGCGTTGTCTACAGCTATGGCTACACCTTC
TRBJ1-1,NA,NA,TRBV29-1,CSVGSGGEAFF,TGCAGCGTTGGCAGTGGTGGTGAAGCTTTCTTT
TRBJ2-7,few,NA,TRBV29-1,CSVHPKGSYEQYF,TGCAGCGTTCACCCTAAAGGATCCTACGAGCAGTACTTC
TRBJ2-2,NA,NA,TRBV5-4,CASSTGTYTGELFF,TGTGCCAGCAGCACCGGGACTTACACCGGGGAGCTGTTTTTT
TRBJ2-5,NA,TRBD2,TRBV4-2,CASSHGRELAEAQYF,TGTGCCAGCAGCCATGGCAGAGAACTAGCGGAGGCCCAGTACTTC
TRBJ2-3,NA,TRBD2,TRBV6-1,CASSEAGGGVTDTQYF,TGTGCCAGCAGTGAAGCCGGCGGGGGGGTCACAGATACGCAGTATTTT
TRBJ2-7,NA,NA,TRBV12-3/TRBV12-4,CASSFGRTTYEQYF,TGTGCCAGCAGTTTCGGGCGGACCACCTACGAGCAGTACTTC
TRBJ2-2,few,NA,TRBV6-6,CASSYSKGEGTGELFF,TGTGCCAGCAGTTACTCGAAAGGGGAAGGGACCGGGGAGCTGTTTTTT
TRBJ1-1,NA,NA,TRBV12-3/TRBV12-4,CASSSADKNTEAFF,TGTGCCAGCAGTTCGGCAGACAAGAACACTGAAGCTTTCTTT
TRBJ1-2,NA,NA,TRBV5-1,CASSPSHWHGGYTF,TGCGCCAGCAGCCCGAGCCACTGGCACGGGGGCTACACCTTC
TRBJ2-2,NA,NA,TRBV6-2/TRBV6-3,CASSPSGFGELFF,TGTGCCAGCAGTCCTTCAGGCTTCGGGGAGCTGTTTTTT
TRBJ2-1,many,TRBD1,TRBV7-3,CASSLTGGPPSSYNEQFF,TGTGCCAGCAGCTTAACAGGGGGCCCTCCAAGCTCCTACAATGAGCAGTTCTTC
TRBJ2-1,hyperexpanded,NA,TRBV7-9,CASSPRAGKGEQFF,TGTGCCAGCAGCCCAAGGGCAGGGAAGGGTGAGCAGTTCTTC